Included here is one T cell receptor beta chain sequence, with context. The entry originates in a study of shared clonotypes between healthy human individuals. There were no recent acute infections or vaccinations among the donors, who were healthy HIV-negative adults. This table comes from immunoSEQ multiplex PCR, and its TCRdb copy is limited to in-frame clones, with some not included. The table includes over a million clones, roughly 96% detected once. The specimen was naive CD4+ T cells sorted from blood. The subset was: CD45RA+ positively selected. This TCR derives from a man aged 25 to 40 in good health.

In DNA, the CDR3 is TGCGCCAGCAGTGAGTCGGGAAGGGGGCACATAAACACCGGGGAGCTGTTTTTT. Residues: CASSESGRGHINTGELFF. This chain joins TRBV10-1 and TRBJ2-2; 7 nucleotides line up with TRBD1. The CDR3 is 18 residues long. Losses at the gene ends were 0 bases for V and 2 bases for J; bases not matched to a gene: 9. Per the germline V gene, CDR1 is WNHNN and CDR2 is SYGVQD (reference sequence).